A selection of T cell receptor beta chains follows, all from one sample in a study of shared clonotypes between healthy human individuals. Sequencing used immunoSEQ multiplex PCR; TCRdb keeps in-frame clones, though not all of them. In the table there are roughly 2.5 million clones, about 92% of which are singletons. Source material: naive CD4+ T cells sorted from blood. These receptors came from a man between 18 and 29 years old in good health. CDR3s include the opening cysteine and the closing phenylalanine or tryptophan. D genes are given only for firm matches. A row's size may be missing; if present it is once, few, many or a size class.

size: .; D: .; V: TRBV7-9; J: TRBJ2-3; CDR3: CASSHRRVLTTDTQYF; DNA: TGTGCCAGCAGCCACAGAAGGGTCCTTACTACAGATACGCAGTATTTT
size: once; D: TRBD2; V: TRBV7-2; J: TRBJ2-3; CDR3: CASSLFFTSDSTDTQYF; DNA: TGTGCCAGCAGCTTATTCTTCACTAGCGACAGCACAGATACGCAGTATTTT
size: .; D: TRBD2; V: TRBV11-2; J: TRBJ2-7; CDR3: CASSSLAGVVYEQYF; DNA: TGTGCCAGCAGCTCACTAGCGGGAGTCGTCTACGAGCAGTACTTC
size: .; D: .; V: TRBV5-1; J: TRBJ2-5; CDR3: CASSLAPLQETQYF; DNA: TGCGCCAGCAGCTTGGCTCCACTCCAAGAGACCCAGTACTTC
size: .; D: .; V: TRBV28; J: TRBJ1-1; CDR3: CASSFLENTEAFF; DNA: TGTGCCAGCAGTTTCCTGGAGAACACTGAAGCTTTCTTT
size: .; D: .; V: TRBV5-6; J: TRBJ2-6; CDR3: CASSLRRRIAGPGANVLTF; DNA: TGTGCCAGCAGCTTGCGTCGCAGGATTGCGGGACCAGGGGCCAACGTCCTGACTTTC
size: .; D: .; V: TRBV7-2; J: TRBJ2-3; CDR3: CASSFRFSGDTQYF; DNA: TGTGCCAGCAGCTTTCGGTTTAGCGGAGATACGCAGTATTTT
size: .; D: TRBD1; V: TRBV7-9; J: TRBJ2-7; CDR3: CASSPRGTGIPEQYF; DNA: TGTGCCAGCAGCCCCAGGGGGACAGGGATCCCCGAGCAGTACTTC
size: .; D: .; V: TRBV30; J: TRBJ2-3; CDR3: CAWSVRAGGTDTQYF; DNA: TGTGCCTGGAGTGTACGGGCAGGGGGCACAGATACGCAGTATTTT
size: .; D: .; V: TRBV11-3; J: TRBJ2-7; CDR3: CASSLGPQDEQYF; DNA: TGTGCCAGCAGCTTAGGACCACAGGACGAGCAGTACTTC
size: once; D: TRBD1; V: TRBV6-5; J: TRBJ2-7; CDR3: CASMTGDFYEQYF; DNA: TGTGCCAGCATGACAGGGGACTTCTACGAGCAGTACTTC
size: .; D: .; V: TRBV6-1; J: TRBJ1-1; CDR3: CASSSLGGLNTEAFF; DNA: TGTGCCAGCAGCTCTTTGGGAGGCCTTAACACTGAAGCTTTCTTT
size: .; D: .; V: TRBV21-1; J: TRBJ2-3; CDR3: CASTLQGDSSTDTQYF; DNA: TGTGCCAGCACCCTTCAGGGGGATTCTAGCACAGATACGCAGTATTTT
size: .; D: .; V: TRBV5-1; J: TRBJ1-4; CDR3: CASSLEGRANEKLFF; DNA: TGCGCCAGCAGCTTGGAGGGCAGGGCAAATGAAAAACTGTTTTTT
size: .; D: .; V: TRBV20-1; J: TRBJ2-3; CDR3: CSAVGPDTQYF; DNA: TGCAGTGCTGTAGGGCCGGATACGCAGTATTTT
size: .; D: .; V: TRBV5-6; J: TRBJ2-7; CDR3: CASSLGLEQYF; DNA: TGTGCCAGCAGCTTGGGGCTCGAGCAGTACTTC
size: .; D: .; V: TRBV6-4; J: TRBJ2-1; CDR3: CASSQDGKGGDEQFF; DNA: TGTGCCAGCAGTCAGGACGGGAAAGGAGGCGACGAGCAGTTCTTC
size: .; D: TRBD1; V: TRBV5-5; J: TRBJ1-2; CDR3: CASSTGTGGMGYTF; DNA: TGTGCCAGCAGCACCGGGACAGGGGGGATGGGCTACACCTTC
size: once; D: TRBD1; V: TRBV19; J: TRBJ1-5; CDR3: CATAETGGNQPQHF; DNA: TGTGCCACTGCAGAGACAGGGGGGAATCAGCCCCAGCATTTT
size: .; D: .; V: TRBV28; J: TRBJ1-6; CDR3: CASSSPSGAGNSPLHF; DNA: TGTGCCAGCAGTTCCCCTTCAGGGGCGGGAAATTCACCCCTCCACTTT
size: .; D: TRBD1; V: TRBV6-1; J: TRBJ1-5; CDR3: CASTRQGYSNQPQHF; DNA: TGTGCCAGCACACGACAGGGGTATAGCAATCAGCCCCAGCATTTT
size: few; D: .; V: TRBV30; J: TRBJ2-2; CDR3: CARTEGTGWGELFF; DNA: TGTGCAAGGACAGAAGGCACTGGTTGGGGGGAGCTGTTTTTT